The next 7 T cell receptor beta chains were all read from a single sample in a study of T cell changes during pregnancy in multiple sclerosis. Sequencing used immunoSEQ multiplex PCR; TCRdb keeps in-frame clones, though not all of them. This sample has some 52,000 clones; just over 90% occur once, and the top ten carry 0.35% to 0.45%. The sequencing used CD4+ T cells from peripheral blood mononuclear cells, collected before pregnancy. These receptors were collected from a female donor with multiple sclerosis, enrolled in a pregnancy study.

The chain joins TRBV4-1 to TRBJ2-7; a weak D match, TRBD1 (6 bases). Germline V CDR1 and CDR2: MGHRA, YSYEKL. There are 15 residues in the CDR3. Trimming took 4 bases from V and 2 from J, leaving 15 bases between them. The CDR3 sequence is CASSPGTLTPYEQYF. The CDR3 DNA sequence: TGCGCCAGCAGCCCCGGGACACTCACTCCCTACGAGCAGTACTTC.

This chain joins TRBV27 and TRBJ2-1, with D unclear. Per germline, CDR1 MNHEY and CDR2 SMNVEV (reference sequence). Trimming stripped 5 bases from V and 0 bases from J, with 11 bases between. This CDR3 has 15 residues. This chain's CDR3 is CASSRAVSSYNEQFF. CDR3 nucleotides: TGTGCCAGCAGTCGCGCGGTTAGCTCCTACAATGAGCAGTTCTTC.

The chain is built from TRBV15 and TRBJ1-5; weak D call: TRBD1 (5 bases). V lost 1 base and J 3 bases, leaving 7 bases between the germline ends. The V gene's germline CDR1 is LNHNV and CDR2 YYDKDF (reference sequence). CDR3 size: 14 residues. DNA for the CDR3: TGTGCCACCAGCAGAGGACAGACCAATCAGCCCCAGCATTTT. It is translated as CATSRGQTNQPQHF.

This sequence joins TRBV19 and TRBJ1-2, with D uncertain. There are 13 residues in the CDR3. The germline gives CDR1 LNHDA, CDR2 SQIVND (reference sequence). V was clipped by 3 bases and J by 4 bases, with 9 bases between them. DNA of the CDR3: TGTGCCAGTAGTATGATACGGGGCTATGGCTACACCTTC. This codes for CASSMIRGYGYTF.

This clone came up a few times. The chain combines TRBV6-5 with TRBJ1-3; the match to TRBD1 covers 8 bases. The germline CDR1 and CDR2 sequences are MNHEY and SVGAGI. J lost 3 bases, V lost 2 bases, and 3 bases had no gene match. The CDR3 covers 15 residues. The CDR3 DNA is TGTGCCAGCAGTTACGGCGGGACAGGTGGAAACACCATATATTTT. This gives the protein CASSYGGTGGNTIYF.

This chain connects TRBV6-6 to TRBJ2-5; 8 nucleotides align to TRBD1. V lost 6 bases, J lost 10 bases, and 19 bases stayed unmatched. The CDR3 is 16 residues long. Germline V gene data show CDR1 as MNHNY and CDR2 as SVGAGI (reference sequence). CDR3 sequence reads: CASRRGTGGPPKDQYF. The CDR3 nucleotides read TGTGCCAGCAGGCGTGGGACAGGTGGCCCTCCAAAAGACCAGTACTTC.

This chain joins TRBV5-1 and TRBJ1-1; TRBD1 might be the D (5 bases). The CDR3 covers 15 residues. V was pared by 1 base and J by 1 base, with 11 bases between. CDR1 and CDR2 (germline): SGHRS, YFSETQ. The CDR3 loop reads CASSLRGRANTEAFF. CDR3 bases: TGCGCCAGCAGCTTGAGGGGCAGGGCGAACACTGAAGCTTTCTTT.